The 16 T cell receptor beta chains listed next were all sequenced from one sample in a study of tumor and adjacent non-tumor tissue in lung cancer. A modified ARM-PCR protocol with three rounds of nested PCR amplified TCRbeta. TCRdb redid the calling of the multiplex PCR reads with MiXCR, one entry per CDR3 protein. The sample lists roughly 70,000 distinct CDR3 sequences; around 78% were seen once. RNA was extracted from bulk tissue without any cell sorting. What was sequenced was lung tumor tissue. These receptors were collected from a man in his sixties with non-small cell lung cancer.

This clonotype has ten or more counts. V usage is TRBV20-1 and J usage is TRBJ2-2; D remains ambiguous. The CDR3 loop spans 15 amino acids. V was clipped by 3 bases and J by 0 bases, with 11 bases between them. The germline CDR1 and CDR2 sequences are DFQATT and SNEGSKA (reference sequence). CDR3 amino acids: CSASFAPTNTGELFF. In nucleotides, the CDR3 is TGCAGTGCTAGTTTCGCCCCTACGAACACCGGGGAGCTGTTTTTT.

For this clonotype: The junction and the germline gene differ at one end; a read error may be behind it. The V call is TRBV11-1, the J call TRBJ2-3, with 9 bases fitting TRBD1. The germline CDR1 and CDR2 sequences are SGHAT and FQDESV (reference sequence). The CDR3 has 15 amino acids. In DNA, the CDR3 is TGTGCCGGCAGTCTTGGGACAGGGTTCACAGATACGCAGTATTTT. Encoded protein: CAGSLGTGFTDTQYF.

Note on this clonotype: Sequence at one end of the junction differs from germline and may be a read error. The chain is built from TRBV29-1 and TRBJ2-1; TRBD2 aligns across 11 bases. Germline CDR1 SQVTM, CDR2 ANQGSEA. This CDR3 spans 13 amino acids. Here the CDR3 DNA reads TGCATCGTTGAACTAGCGGGAGTGGGTGAGCAGTTCTTC. This translates into CIVELAGVGEQFF.

A word on this clonotype: A read error is possible here, since a much larger clone lies one base away. The chain is built from TRBV11-2 and TRBJ2-2; D not certain. The CDR3 consists of 14 residues. Germline loops: CDR1 SGHAT, CDR2 FQNNGV. This chain's CDR3 is CACSLSINTGELFF. CDR3 DNA: TGTGCCTGCAGCTTAAGTATAAACACCGGGGAGCTGTTTTTT.

To note about this clonotype: The CDR3 carries no conserved terminal phenylalanine or tryptophan, so it likely arises from a read error. V gene TRBV6-5 combines with J gene TRBJ2-7; the match to TRBD1 covers 9 bases. The CDR3 has 14 residues. Germline lookup yields CDR1 MNHEY and CDR2 SVGAGI. CDR3 DNA: TGTGCCAGCAGTTGCAAGGACAGGGGCGACGAACAGTACCTC. Protein sequence: CASSCKDRGDEQYL.

V and J are TRBV12-3 or TRBV12-4 and TRBJ2-1; 10 bases align to TRBD2. The CDR3 length is 18 residues. The CDR3 DNA reads TGTGCTAGTAGTTTCAGGACTAGCGGTCGGAATTACGGCAATGAGCAGTTCTTC. Translation gives CASSFRTSGRNYGNEQFF.

Notes on this clonotype: The junction departs from germline at one end; a sequencing error may be responsible. The rearrangement joins TRBV6-5 to TRBJ1-3; D not resolved. The V gene's germline CDR1 is MNHEY and CDR2 SVGAGI. The CDR3 has 17 residues. The CDR3 DNA sequence: TGTGCCAACACCGAAACCTTCCCGCGGTCCTCTGGAAACATCATATATTTT. The encoded protein is CANTETFPRSSGNIIYF.

About this clonotype itself: One end of the junction fails to match germline, which may point to a read error. The J gene is TRBJ1-1, the V gene TRBV6-5; 7 positions match TRBD1. Germline values: CDR1 MNHEY, CDR2 SVGAGI. The CDR3 is 14 amino acids. As DNA, the CDR3 is TGTGCCGGCGGGACAGCACTGATGAACACTGAACCTTTCTTT. This translates into CAGGTALMNTEPFF.

In this sample, this clonotype is medium-sized (0.01 to 0.1%). CDR3 DNA sequence: TGCAGTGCTAGACCCCGGGTTAACACAGATACGCAGTATTTT. Translated, it gives CSARPRVNTDTQYF. The chain uses TRBV20-1 and TRBJ2-3; D ambiguous. CDR3 length: 14 residues. Between the trimmed V and J ends, which lost 2 bases and 2 bases, there was a span of 11 bases. CDR1 and CDR2 from the germline V gene are DFQATT and SNEGSKA (reference sequence).

In its sample, this clonotype was seen many times. The rearrangement joins TRBV11-2 to TRBJ2-5; D is ambiguous. The CDR3 is made up of 11 amino acids. Trimming stripped 1 base from V and 5 bases from J, with 2 bases between. Germline CDR1 and CDR2: SGHAT and FQNNGV. CDR3 in amino acids: CASSLVETQYF. In DNA form, the CDR3 reads TGTGCCAGCAGCTTAGTGGAGACCCAGTACTTC. The entire variable domain, with the rest obtained from reference TRBV11-2 and TRBJ2-5, is as follows: EAGVAQSPRYKIIEKRQSVAFWCNPISGHATLYWYQQILGQGPKLLIQFQNNGVVDDSQLPKDRFSAERLKGVDSTLKIQPAKLEDSAVYLCASSLVETQYFGPGTRLLVL.

This clonotype was seen once. At one end, the junction sequence differs from germline, possibly due to a read error. The rearrangement uses TRBV5-5 and TRBJ2-3; D is perhaps TRBD2 (5 bases). The CDR3 has 15 amino acids. CDR1 and CDR2 (germline): SGHKS, YYEKEE (reference sequence). Here the CDR3 reads CASSRWGERPNTQYF. DNA of the CDR3: TGTGCAAGCAGCCGGTGGGGTGAGCGGCCAAATACGCAGTATTTT.

Concerning this clonotype itself: The germline gene is not matched at one end of the junction; a read error may be the cause. The J gene is TRBJ2-7, the V gene TRBV29-1, with D maybe TRBD1 (6 bases). The CDR3 has 13 amino acids. The germline V gene encodes CDR1 SQVTM and CDR2 ANQGSEA. The CDR3 region has the DNA TGCAGCGTTGAAGATAGGGGGTCCTTCGAGCAATACTTC. It yields the protein CSVEDRGSFEQYF.

The chain links TRBV11-1 to TRBJ2-1; TRBD2 is a possible D gene (5 bases). Germline V gene data show CDR1 as SGHAT and CDR2 as FQDESV (reference sequence). The CDR3 is 14 residues long. V was pared by 5 bases and J by 7 bases, with 15 bases between. CDR3 in DNA: TGTGCCAGCAGCATCGGGAAACCACAAAATGAGCAGTTCTTC. Its translation: CASSIGKPQNEQFF.

This clonotype came up many times. The gene calls are TRBV28 and TRBJ2-1; 10 nucleotides line up with TRBD2. CDR3 length: 14 residues. The V gene end was trimmed by 7 bases and the J gene end by 9 bases; junction bases not matched to a gene: 9. Germline V lookup: CDR1 MDHEN, CDR2 SYDVKM. This chain's CDR3 is CASKQISGRSEQFF. CDR3 nucleotide sequence: TGTGCCAGCAAGCAGATTAGCGGGAGGAGTGAGCAGTTCTTC.

This rearrangement joins TRBV24-1 to TRBJ2-7; D unclear. With 0 bases removed from V and 0 bases from J, the gap between germline ends came to 8 bases. This CDR3 is 15 amino acids long. Germline CDR1 reads KGHDR; CDR2 reads SFDVKD. This CDR3 is CATSDLLDGSYEQYF. CDR3 coding DNA: TGTGCCACCAGTGATTTGCTGGACGGCTCCTACGAGCAGTACTTC.

As to this clonotype: At one end, the junction sequence differs from germline, possibly due to a read error. In DNA, the CDR3 is TGTGCCAGCAGAGCGAGAGGGGACACAGATGCGCAGTATTTT. It codes for CASRARGDTDAQYF. The rearrangement uses TRBV6-5 and TRBJ2-3; the D gene is possibly TRBD1 (6 bases). The CDR3 length is 14 residues. Germline assignment: CDR1 MNHEY and CDR2 SVGAGI.